Listed below are T cell receptor beta chains from one sample, sequenced in a study of cytomegalovirus exposure and HLA in healthy donors. This table comes from immunoSEQ multiplex PCR, and its TCRdb copy is limited to in-frame clones, with some not included. The sample records fewer than 200,000 clones, 65% to 70% being singletons. Material: PBMCs. The receptors stem from a woman aged 18-29 years in good health and CMV-seropositive. CDR3s include the opening cysteine and the closing phenylalanine or tryptophan. A D gene is named only where the DNA matches it firmly. The listing skips clone size in some rows; elsewhere it reads once, few, many or a size class.

>.|15|TRBJ2-5|TRBV19|TRBD2
CATQNLAGGPETQYF
TGTGCCACACAGAATCTGGCGGGAGGGCCGGAGACCCAGTACTTC
>.|13|TRBJ1-1|TRBV29-1|.
CSVDAQMNTEAFF
TGCAGCGTTGACGCACAGATGAACACTGAAGCTTTCTTT
>.|18|TRBJ1-2|TRBV10-3|TRBD1
CAISESVDRGRRNYGYTF
TGTGCCATCAGTGAGTCAGTGGACAGGGGGCGCAGAAACTATGGCTACACCTTC
>.|12|TRBJ1-2|TRBV29-1|TRBD1
CSGGQGADGYTF
TGCAGCGGCGGACAGGGAGCCGACGGCTACACCTTC
>.|15|TRBJ2-5|TRBV11-2|.
CASSLRASVRETQYF
TGTGCCAGCAGCTTACGGGCTAGCGTGAGGGAGACCCAGTACTTC
>.|17|TRBJ2-7|TRBV5-6|TRBD2
CASSSRPAGFVDYEQYF
TGTGCCAGCAGCTCTAGACCAGCGGGGTTCGTAGACTACGAGCAGTACTTC
>.|15|TRBJ2-7|TRBV5-1|TRBD1
CASSLAGTGGYEQYF
TGCGCCAGCAGCTTGGCCGGGACAGGGGGCTACGAGCAGTACTTC
>.|17|TRBJ2-7|TRBV5-8|TRBD1
CASSLNEDRGKNYEQYF
TGTGCCAGCAGCTTAAACGAGGACAGGGGTAAAAACTACGAGCAGTACTTC
>.|11|TRBJ1-1|TRBV20-1|TRBD1
CSTGVNTEAFF
TGCAGTACAGGGGTGAACACTGAAGCTTTCTTT
>.|15|TRBJ2-1|TRBV6-5|TRBD2
CASSSPGLDYNEQFF
TGTGCCAGCAGTTCCCCGGGACTAGACTACAATGAGCAGTTCTTC
>.|14|TRBJ1-1|TRBV6-5|.
CASTPFVSNTEAFF
TGTGCCAGCACTCCTTTCGTCTCTAACACTGAAGCTTTCTTT
>once|15|TRBJ2-1|TRBV10-1|TRBD2
CASSDRTSGRNEQFF
TGCGCCAGCAGTGATAGGACTAGCGGGAGAAATGAGCAGTTCTTC
>.|16|TRBJ2-6|TRBV30|TRBD1
CAWGTASLSGANVLTF
TGTGCCTGGGGGACAGCTTCGCTCTCTGGGGCCAACGTCCTGACTTTC
>.|18|TRBJ1-1|TRBV13|TRBD1
CASSLAGWGGQGDTEAFF
TGTGCCAGCAGCTTAGCTGGATGGGGAGGACAGGGCGACACTGAAGCTTTCTTT
>.|14|TRBJ2-3|TRBV10-3|.
CAISGAGPQGTQYF
TGTGCCATCAGCGGGGCAGGGCCACAGGGTACGCAGTATTTT
>.|18|TRBJ1-5|TRBV4-1|TRBD1
CASSQDWTGDYSNQPQHF
TGCGCCAGCAGCCAAGATTGGACAGGGGATTATAGCAATCAGCCCCAGCATTTT
>.|16|TRBJ1-1|TRBV14|TRBD1
CASSQQGRGWNTEAFF
TGTGCCAGCAGTCAACAGGGGCGCGGGTGGAACACTGAAGCTTTCTTT
>.|16|TRBJ1-5|TRBV7-8|TRBD1
CASSFGTGGDGQPQHF
TGTGCCAGCAGCTTCGGGACAGGGGGCGACGGTCAGCCCCAGCATTTT
>.|14|TRBJ1-5|TRBV6-1|.
CASSFGQSNQPQHF
TGTGCCAGCAGTTTCGGACAGAGTAATCAGCCCCAGCATTTT
>.|14|TRBJ1-5|TRBV6-5|.
CASRPGQLNQPQHF
TGTGCCAGCAGGCCTGGACAGCTGAATCAGCCCCAGCATTTT
>few|13|TRBJ1-1|TRBV27|TRBD1
CASSRGQGTEAFF
TGTGCCAGCAGTCGGGGACAGGGCACTGAAGCTTTCTTT
>.|13|TRBJ1-2|TRBV5-6|.
CASSLAGHYGYTF
TGTGCCAGCAGCTTGGCCGGTCACTATGGCTACACCTTC
>.|12|TRBJ2-3|TRBV27|.
CASSPSTDTQYF
TGTGCCAGCAGTCCCTCCACAGATACGCAGTATTTT
>.|14|TRBJ2-7|TRBV7-2|TRBD1
CASSLGGGLYEQYF
TGTGCCAGCAGCTTAGGAGGGGGCCTCTACGAGCAGTACTTC
>.|10|TRBJ1-2|TRBV30|TRBD1
CAVQGHGYTF
TGTGCCGTACAGGGGCATGGCTACACCTTC
>.|14|TRBJ2-7|TRBV9|TRBD1
CASSSRDRSYEQYF
TGTGCCAGCAGCTCCCGGGACAGGAGCTACGAGCAGTACTTC
>.|14|TRBJ2-5|TRBV6-6|TRBD2
CASSRLAASGAQYF
TGTGCCAGCAGTCGACTAGCCGCCTCCGGGGCCCAGTACTTC
>.|15|TRBJ2-7|TRBV9|TRBD2
CASSVSAGSSYEQYF
TGTGCCAGCAGCGTCTCAGCGGGGTCCTCCTACGAGCAGTACTTC
>few|14|TRBJ2-7|TRBV30|TRBD2
CAWNRDAGVPEQYF
TGTGCCTGGAATCGAGACGCGGGAGTCCCCGAGCAGTACTTC
>.|17|TRBJ2-7|TRBV4-1|TRBD2
CASSQGAGGVISYEQYF
TGCGCCAGCAGCCAGGGAGCGGGAGGGGTAATCTCCTACGAGCAGTACTTC
>.|21|TRBJ2-1|TRBV5-1|TRBD2
CASSSGLAGNILPRSYNEQFF
TGCGCCAGCAGCTCGGGACTAGCGGGAAATATCCTCCCGAGATCCTACAATGAGCAGTTCTTC
>.|15|TRBJ2-7|TRBV11-2|.
CASSLGPYDTYEQYF
TGTGCCAGCAGCCTGGGGCCGTACGATACCTACGAGCAGTACTTC